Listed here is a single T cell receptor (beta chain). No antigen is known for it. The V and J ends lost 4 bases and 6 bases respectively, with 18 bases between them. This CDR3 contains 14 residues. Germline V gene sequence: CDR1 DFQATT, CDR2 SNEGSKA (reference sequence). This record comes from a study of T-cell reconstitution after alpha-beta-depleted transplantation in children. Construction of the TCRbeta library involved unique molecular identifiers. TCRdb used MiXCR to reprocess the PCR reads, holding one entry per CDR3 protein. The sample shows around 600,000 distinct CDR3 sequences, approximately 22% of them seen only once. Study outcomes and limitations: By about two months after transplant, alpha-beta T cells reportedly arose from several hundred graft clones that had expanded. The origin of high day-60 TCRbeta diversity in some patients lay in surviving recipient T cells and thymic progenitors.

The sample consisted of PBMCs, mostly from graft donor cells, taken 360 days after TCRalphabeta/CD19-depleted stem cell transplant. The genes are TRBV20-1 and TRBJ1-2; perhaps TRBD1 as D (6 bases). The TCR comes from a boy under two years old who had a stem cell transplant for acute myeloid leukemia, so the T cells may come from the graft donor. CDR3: CSAIGRQQGDGYTF. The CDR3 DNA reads TGCAGTGCTATAGGGCGCCAACAGGGCGATGGCTACACCTTC.